The following is a T cell receptor beta chain sequence with its context. What it binds is unknown. The naive CD8 fraction comprised CD45RO-negative cells positively selected for CCR7 and excluded terminally differentiated effector memory CD45RA+ cells. The sample is drawn from a study of shared clonotypes between healthy human individuals. On the study more broadly: The donors, a couple of women and three men, were aged 18 to 49. Study-wide results and caveats: Non-shared clonotypes had lower generation probabilities than those shared by all four donors.

The CDR3 covers 13 residues. Trimming cost V 7 bases and J 8 bases; bases outside gene matches: 9. Germline CDR1 is SQVTM and CDR2 is ANQGSEA. Profiling relied on immunoSEQ multiplex PCR, and the TCRdb table lists in-frame clones only, not all of them. The sample contains millions of clones, less than 95% of which appear only once. The chain combines TRBV29-1 with TRBJ1-2; 11 bases match TRBD1. The clonotype was recovered from a man aged 18 to 30 in good health. The sample was naive CD8+ T cells sorted from blood. Here the CDR3 DNA reads TGCAGCGCCAAGGACAGGGGGCCGGGCGGCTACACCTTC. This gives the protein CSAKDRGPGGYTF.